This TCR beta chain originates from a study of T cell responses to AZD1222 COVID-19 vaccine. Study-wide findings and caveats: Sampled repertoires all dated from after the peak T cell response. In the spike-specific TCR repertoire, nearly half reportedly target unmutated variant regions. Two AZD1222 doses significantly raised spike-specific TCR breadth and depth over controls.

With regard to this clone: Its specificity is unknown.

The data were produced by immunoSEQ multiplex PCR, yet TCRdb's version contains in-frame clones alone and is incomplete. Found here are some 190,000 clones, around 89% of them singletons; the top ten hold about 6.9%. The CDR3 sequence is 15 residues long. Germline loops: CDR1 SGHVS, CDR2 FQNEAQ. V was pared by 5 bases and J by 10 bases, with 18 bases between. V gene TRBV7-8 combines with J gene TRBJ1-6; D might be TRBD1 (6 bases). This receptor was taken from an adult in good health. The sample here was peripheral blood, taken on day 0 of AZD1222 vaccination. CDR3 sequence (DNA): TGTGCCAGCAGCCTGACCGGGACAAATGGCTCACCCCTCCACTTT. Translated, it gives CASSLTGTNGSPLHF.